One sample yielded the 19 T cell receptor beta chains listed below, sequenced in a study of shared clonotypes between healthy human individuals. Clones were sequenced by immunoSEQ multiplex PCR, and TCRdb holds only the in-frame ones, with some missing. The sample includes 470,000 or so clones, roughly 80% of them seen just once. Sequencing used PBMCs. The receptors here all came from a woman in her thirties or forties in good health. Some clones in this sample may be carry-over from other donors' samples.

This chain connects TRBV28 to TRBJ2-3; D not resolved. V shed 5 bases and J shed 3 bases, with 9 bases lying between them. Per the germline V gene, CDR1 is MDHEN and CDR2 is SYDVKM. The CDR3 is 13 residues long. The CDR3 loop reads CASSTPATDTQYF. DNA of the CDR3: TGTGCCAGCAGTACACCCGCTACAGATACGCAGTATTTT.

In DNA form, the CDR3 reads TGTGCCAGCAGTGACTCCGGCGTGACCGGGGAGCTGTTTTTT. Translated, it gives CASSDSGVTGELFF. This chain connects TRBV6-1 to TRBJ2-2; D is uncertain. The V gene lost 3 bases and the J gene lost 5 bases, with 10 bases spanning the gap. Germline-derived CDR1 and CDR2 are MNHNS and SASEGT. The CDR3 extends over 14 amino acids.

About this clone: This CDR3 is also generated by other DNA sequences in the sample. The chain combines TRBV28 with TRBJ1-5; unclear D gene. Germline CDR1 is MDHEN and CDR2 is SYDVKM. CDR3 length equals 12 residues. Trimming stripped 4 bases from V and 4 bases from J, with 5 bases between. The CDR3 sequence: CASSSGNQPQHF. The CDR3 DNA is TGTGCCAGCAGTTCCGGAAATCAGCCCCAGCATTTT.

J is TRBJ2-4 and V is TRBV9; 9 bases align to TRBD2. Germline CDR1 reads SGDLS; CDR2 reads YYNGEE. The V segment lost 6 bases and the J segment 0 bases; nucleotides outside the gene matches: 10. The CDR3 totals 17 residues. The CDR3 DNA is TGTGCCAGCATCATTAAGGGTAGCGGGGGAGCCAAAAACATTCAGTACTTC. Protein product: CASIIKGSGGAKNIQYF.

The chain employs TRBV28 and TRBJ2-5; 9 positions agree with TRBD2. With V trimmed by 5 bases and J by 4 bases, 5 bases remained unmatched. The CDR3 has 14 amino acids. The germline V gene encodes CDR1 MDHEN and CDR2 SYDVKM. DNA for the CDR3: TGTGCCAGCAGTATCCTAGCGGGAACAGAGACCCAGTACTTC. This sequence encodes CASSILAGTETQYF.

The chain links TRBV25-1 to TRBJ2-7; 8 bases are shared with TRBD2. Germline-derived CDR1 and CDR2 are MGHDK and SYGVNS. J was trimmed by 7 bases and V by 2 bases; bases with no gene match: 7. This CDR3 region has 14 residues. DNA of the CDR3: TGTGCCAGCAGTGAACAGGTTTCGGGGGGGGAGCAGTACTTC. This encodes CASSEQVSGGEQYF.

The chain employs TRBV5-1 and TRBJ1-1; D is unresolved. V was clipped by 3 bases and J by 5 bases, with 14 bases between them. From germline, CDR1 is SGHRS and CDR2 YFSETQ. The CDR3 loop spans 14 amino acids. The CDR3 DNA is TGCGCCAGCAGCTCGACGGCGGGCAGTACTGAAGCTTTCTTT. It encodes CASSSTAGSTEAFF. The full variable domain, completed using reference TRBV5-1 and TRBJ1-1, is KAGVTQTPRYLIKTRGQQVTLSCSPISGHRSVSWYQQTPGQGLQFLFEYFSETQRNKGNFPGRFSGRQFSNSRSEMNVSTLELGDSALYLCASSSTAGSTEAFFGQGTRLTVV.

CDR3 coding DNA: TGTGCCAGCAGCCTCAAGCGGGAGTTCGGCAAAAACATTCAGTACTTC. Translation: CASSLKREFGKNIQYF. V and J are TRBV14 and TRBJ2-4; 8 bases map to TRBD2. The V segment lost 4 bases and the J segment 3 bases; nucleotides outside the gene matches: 8. CDR3 length: 16 amino acids. The germline gives CDR1 SGHDN, CDR2 FVKESK.

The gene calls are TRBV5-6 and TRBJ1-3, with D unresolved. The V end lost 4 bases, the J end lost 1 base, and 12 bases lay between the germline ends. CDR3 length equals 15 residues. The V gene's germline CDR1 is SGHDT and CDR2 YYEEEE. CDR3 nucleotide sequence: TGTGCCAGCAGCCTGCTTTCGGGGTCTGGAAACACCATATATTTT. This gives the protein CASSLLSGSGNTIYF.

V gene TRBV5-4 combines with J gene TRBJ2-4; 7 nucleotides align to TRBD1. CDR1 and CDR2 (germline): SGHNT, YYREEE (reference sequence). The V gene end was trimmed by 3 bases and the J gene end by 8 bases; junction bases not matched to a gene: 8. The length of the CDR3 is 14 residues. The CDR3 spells CASSSQGQGDIQYF. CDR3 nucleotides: TGTGCCAGCAGCTCACAGGGGCAGGGGGACATTCAGTACTTC.

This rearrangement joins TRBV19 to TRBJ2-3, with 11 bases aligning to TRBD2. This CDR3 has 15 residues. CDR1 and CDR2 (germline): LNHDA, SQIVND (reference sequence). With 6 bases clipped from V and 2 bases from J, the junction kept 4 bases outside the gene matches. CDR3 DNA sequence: TGTGCCAGTAGCACTAGCGGGAGTTCCACAGATACGCAGTATTTT. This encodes CASSTSGSSTDTQYF.

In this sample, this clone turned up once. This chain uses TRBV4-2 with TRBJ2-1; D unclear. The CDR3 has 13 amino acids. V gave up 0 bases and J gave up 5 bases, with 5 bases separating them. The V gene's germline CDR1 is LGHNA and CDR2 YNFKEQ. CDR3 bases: TGTGCCAGCAGCCAAGATCAGAACAATGAGCAGTTCTTC. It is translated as CASSQDQNNEQFF.

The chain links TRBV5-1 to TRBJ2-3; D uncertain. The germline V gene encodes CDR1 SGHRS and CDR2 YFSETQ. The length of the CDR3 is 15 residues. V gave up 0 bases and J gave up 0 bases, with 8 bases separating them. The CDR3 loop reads CASSLGDFSTDTQYF. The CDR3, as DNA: TGCGCCAGCAGCTTGGGTGACTTTAGCACAGATACGCAGTATTTT.

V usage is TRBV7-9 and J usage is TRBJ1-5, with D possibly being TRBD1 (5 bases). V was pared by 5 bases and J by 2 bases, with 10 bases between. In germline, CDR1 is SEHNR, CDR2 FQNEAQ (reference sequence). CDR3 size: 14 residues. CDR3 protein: CASSQGEGNQPQHF. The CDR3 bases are TGTGCCAGCAGCCAAGGGGAAGGCAATCAGCCCCAGCATTTT.

CDR3 amino acids: CSVEGTGATNEKLFF. The CDR3 DNA follows: TGCAGCGTTGAAGGTACAGGGGCAACTAATGAAAAACTGTTTTTT. The genes are TRBV29-1 and TRBJ1-4; 7 bases agree with TRBD1. Germline CDR1 is SQVTM and CDR2 is ANQGSEA. Losses at the gene ends were 1 base for V and 0 bases for J; bases not matched to a gene: 2. This CDR3 spans 15 amino acids.

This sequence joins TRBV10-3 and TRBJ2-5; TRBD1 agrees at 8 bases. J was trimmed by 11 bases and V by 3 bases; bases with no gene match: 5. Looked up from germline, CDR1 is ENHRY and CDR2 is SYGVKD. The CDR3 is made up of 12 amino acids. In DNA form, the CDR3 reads TGTGCCATCAGTGACCCGGACAGGGAGCAGTACTTC. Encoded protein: CAISDPDREQYF.

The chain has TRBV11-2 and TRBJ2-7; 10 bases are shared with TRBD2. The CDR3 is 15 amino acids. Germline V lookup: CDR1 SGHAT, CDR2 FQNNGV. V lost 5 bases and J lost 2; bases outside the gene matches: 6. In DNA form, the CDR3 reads TGTGCCAGCAGCCATAGCGGGAGGCCTACCTACGAGCAGTACTTC. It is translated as CASSHSGRPTYEQYF.

CDR3 sequence: CAWSQPGQLVFSYNEQFF. CDR3 in DNA: TGTGCCTGGAGTCAGCCGGGACAGTTAGTCTTCTCCTACAATGAGCAGTTCTTC. The genes are TRBV30 and TRBJ2-1, with 7 positions matching TRBD1. The CDR3 covers 18 residues. The germline CDR1 and CDR2 sequences are GTSNPN and SVGIG (reference sequence). V trimming: 2 bases; J trimming: 0 bases; junction bases outside the gene matches: 13.

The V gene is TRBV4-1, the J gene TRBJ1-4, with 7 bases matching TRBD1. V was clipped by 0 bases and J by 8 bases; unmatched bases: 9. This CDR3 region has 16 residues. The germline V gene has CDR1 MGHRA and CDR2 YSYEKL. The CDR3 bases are TGCGCCAGCAGCCAAGATCCGCCAGGGGGTTGGGAAAAACTGTTTTTT. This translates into CASSQDPPGGWEKLFF.